Listed here is a single TCR beta chain. Its antigen is currently not known. Base-call qualities are not available, and no considerably larger clone is one nucleotide away. Library method: the immunoSEQ multiplex PCR assay. For TCR sequencing, RNA was extracted from every sample and reverse transcribed into cDNA to serve as template. SuperScript III was used to make first-strand cDNA, primed with a 2:1 mix of oligo-dT and random hexamers. Amplification bias was assessed with a synthetic immune receptor repertoire, and residual bias was removed computationally. Concerning the study's data processing: Raw reads were preprocessed to remove errors, and CDR3 was defined according to IMGT conventions as the region from the conserved cysteine to phenylalanine. Clonality was computed by normalizing Shannon entropy by log2 of the number of productive unique TCRs and subtracting the result from 1. CD4 or CD8 identity of scalp clones was inferred by cross-referencing scalp TCRbeta sequences with sorted blood CD4 and CD8 repertoires. Held by TCRdb, this immuneACCESS table contains in-frame sequences only and omits some clones. Under half of the omission traces to an unresolved V gene where checked; the cause of the rest is unknown. D and trimming were read from the DNA, whereas the V and J calls and clone size are those reported in that table. For this sample there are about 200,000 clones; around 62% appear just once. Together, the top ten hold 0.45% of the sample.

Sample time point, as interpreted from the label and publication: baseline before oral tofacitinib. Peripheral blood and lesional scalp punch biopsies were obtained from patients with alopecia areata. PBMCs were separated by density centrifugation and stained for CD3, CD4 and CD8, after which CD4+ and CD8+ T cells were sorted on a FACSAria. This sample is part of a study of CD8+ T cells in alopecia areata (dated by TCRdb to between 2017 and 2018). Regarding the complete study: The treated patients, all with moderate-to-severe alopecia areata, were enrolled in an open-label pilot trial of oral tofacitinib given at 5 to 10 mg twice daily. To study T cell clonal expansion in alopecia areata, the researchers applied high-throughput TCRbeta sequencing to both the C3H/HeJ mouse model and human patients. immunoSEQ multiplex PCR using 35 Vbeta forward primers and 13 Jbeta reverse primers was used to amplify TCRbeta CDR3 regions. Human TCRbeta sequencing covered scalp tissue and sorted CD4+ and CD8+ peripheral blood T cells from patchy and totalis/universalis alopecia areata patients and healthy controls. Tofacitinib was given for 6 to 18 months, followed by 6 months of follow-up off drug to assess delayed response and recurrence. RNA was extracted with the PAXgene miRNA kit for fixed scalp, the miRNeasy kit for PBMCs, and the RNeasy kit for mouse skin. Clonality in the scalp was compared among normal scalp (n=4), patchy alopecia areata scalp (n=8), and alopecia totalis/universalis scalp (n=8). Patients on tofacitinib were biopsied at baseline and after 4 and 24 weeks of treatment, and several of the patients also had a later scalp biopsy. General conclusions and limits of the study: Shared TCR sequences between patients were less evident than in mice, which may be partly attributable to HLA diversity in the patient population. Compared with normal scalp, lesional scalp, particularly in alopecia totalis/universalis, had higher clonality and more expanded CD8+ clones, which suggests antigenic drive. Unlike mouse skin, which is dominated by gammadelta T cells, normal human skin has resident alphabeta T cells that are also sequenced, and this complicates analysis of the scalp TCR repertoire.

The TCR originated in a human donor with alopecia areata. Sequenced here: CD4+ T cells sorted from blood, sampled at week 0.

The nucleotide sequence reads TGTGCCAGCAGTGCAGGGGACTCGATCGCTGAAGCTTTCTTT. It encodes CASSAGDSIAEAFF. The sequence joins TRBV25-1 to TRBJ1-1; a weak D assignment points to TRBD1 (6 bases agree). From the cysteine up to the phenylalanine, the CDR3 has a length of 14 residues. Of all the DNA, just the CDR3 is kept, 42 bases in frame from base 1. Trimming at the junction amounts to 4 bases on V and 6 bases on J, and the germline ends lie 15 bases apart. CDR1 is given as MGHDK and CDR2 as SYGVNS, both from the germline V gene.